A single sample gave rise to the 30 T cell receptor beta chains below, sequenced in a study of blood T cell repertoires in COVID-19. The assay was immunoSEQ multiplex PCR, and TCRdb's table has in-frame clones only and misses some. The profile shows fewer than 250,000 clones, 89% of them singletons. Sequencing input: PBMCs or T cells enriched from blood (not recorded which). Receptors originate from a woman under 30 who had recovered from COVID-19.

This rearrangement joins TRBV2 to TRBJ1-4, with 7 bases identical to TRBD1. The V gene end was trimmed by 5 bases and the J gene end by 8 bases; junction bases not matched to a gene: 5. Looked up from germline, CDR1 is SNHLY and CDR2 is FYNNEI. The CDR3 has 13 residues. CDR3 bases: TGTGCCAGCAGTACCAAACAGGGGGAAAAACTGTTTTTT. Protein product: CASSTKQGEKLFF.

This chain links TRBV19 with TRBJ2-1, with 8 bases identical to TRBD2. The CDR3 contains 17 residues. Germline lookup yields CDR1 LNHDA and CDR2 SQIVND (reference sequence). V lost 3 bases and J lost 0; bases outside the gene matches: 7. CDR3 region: CASSMLGLAGSYNEQFF. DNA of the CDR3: TGTGCCAGTAGTATGTTGGGCCTAGCGGGCTCCTACAATGAGCAGTTCTTC.

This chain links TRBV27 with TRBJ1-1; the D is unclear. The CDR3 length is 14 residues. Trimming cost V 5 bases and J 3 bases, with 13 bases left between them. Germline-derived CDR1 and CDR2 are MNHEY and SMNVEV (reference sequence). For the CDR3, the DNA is TGTGCCAGCAGTACCGCTAACAGCTACACTGAAGCTTTCTTT. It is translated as CASSTANSYTEAFF.

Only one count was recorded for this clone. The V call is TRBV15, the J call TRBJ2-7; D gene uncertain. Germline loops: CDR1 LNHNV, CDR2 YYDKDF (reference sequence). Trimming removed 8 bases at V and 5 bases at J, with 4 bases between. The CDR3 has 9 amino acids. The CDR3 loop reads CATSDEQYF. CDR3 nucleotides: TGTGCCACCTCAGACGAGCAGTACTTC. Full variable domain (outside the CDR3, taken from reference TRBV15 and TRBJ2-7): DAMVIQNPRYQVTQFGKPVTLSCSQTLNHNVMYWYQQKSSQAPKLLFHYYDKDFNNEADTPDNFQSRRPNTSFCFLDIRSPGLGDTAMYLCATSDEQYFGPGTRLTVT.

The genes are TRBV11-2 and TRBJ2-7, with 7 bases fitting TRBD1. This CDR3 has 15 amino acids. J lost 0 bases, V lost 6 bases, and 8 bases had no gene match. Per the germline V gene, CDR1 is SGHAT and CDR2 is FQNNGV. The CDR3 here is CASRKSGDSSYEQYF. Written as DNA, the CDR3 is TGTGCCAGCAGAAAGTCCGGGGACAGCTCCTACGAGCAGTACTTC.

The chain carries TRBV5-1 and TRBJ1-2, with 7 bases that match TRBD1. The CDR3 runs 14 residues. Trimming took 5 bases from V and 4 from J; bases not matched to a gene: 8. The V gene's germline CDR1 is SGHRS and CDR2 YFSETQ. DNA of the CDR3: TGCGCCAGCAGACCCGGGACAGACCGCTATGGCTACACCTTC. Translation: CASRPGTDRYGYTF. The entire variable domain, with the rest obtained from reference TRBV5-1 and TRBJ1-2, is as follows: KAGVTQTPRYLIKTRGQQVTLSCSPISGHRSVSWYQQTPGQGLQFLFEYFSETQRNKGNFPGRFSGRQFSNSRSEMNVSTLELGDSALYLCASRPGTDRYGYTFGSGTRLTVV.

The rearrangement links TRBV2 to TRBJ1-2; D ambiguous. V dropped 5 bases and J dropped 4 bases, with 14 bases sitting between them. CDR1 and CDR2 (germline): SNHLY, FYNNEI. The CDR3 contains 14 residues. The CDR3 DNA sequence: TGTGCCAGCAGTAGTTGGGCGAGAAGCTATGGCTACACCTTC. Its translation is CASSSWARSYGYTF. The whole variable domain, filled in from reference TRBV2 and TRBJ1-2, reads EPEVTQTPSHQVTQMGQEVILRCVPISNHLYFYWYRQILGQKVEFLVSFYNNEISEKSEIFDDQFSVERPDGSNFTLKIRSTKLEDSAMYFCASSSWARSYGYTFGSGTRLTVV.

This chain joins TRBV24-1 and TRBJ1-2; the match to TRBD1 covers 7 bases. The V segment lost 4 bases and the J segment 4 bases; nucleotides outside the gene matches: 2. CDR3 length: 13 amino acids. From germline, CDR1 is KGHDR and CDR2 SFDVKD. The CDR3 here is CATSDRDSYGYTF. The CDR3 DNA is TGTGCCACCAGTGACAGGGACAGCTATGGCTACACCTTC.

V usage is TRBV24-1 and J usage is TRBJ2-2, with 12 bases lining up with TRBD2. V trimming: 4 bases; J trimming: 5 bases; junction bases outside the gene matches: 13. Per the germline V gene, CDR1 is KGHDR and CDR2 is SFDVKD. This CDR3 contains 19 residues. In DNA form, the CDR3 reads TGTGCCACCAGTGAAGGGGATCCGGGACTAGCGGGCCTAACCGGGGAGCTGTTTTTT. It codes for CATSEGDPGLAGLTGELFF.

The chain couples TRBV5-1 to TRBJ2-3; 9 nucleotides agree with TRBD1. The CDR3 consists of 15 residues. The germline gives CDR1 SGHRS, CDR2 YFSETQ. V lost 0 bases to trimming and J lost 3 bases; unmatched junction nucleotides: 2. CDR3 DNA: TGCGCCAGCAGCTTGGCCGGGACAGGGACAGATACGCAGTATTTT. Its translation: CASSLAGTGTDTQYF. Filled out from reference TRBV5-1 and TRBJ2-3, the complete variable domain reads KAGVTQTPRYLIKTRGQQVTLSCSPISGHRSVSWYQQTPGQGLQFLFEYFSETQRNKGNFPGRFSGRQFSNSRSEMNVSTLELGDSALYLCASSLAGTGTDTQYFGPGTRLTVL.

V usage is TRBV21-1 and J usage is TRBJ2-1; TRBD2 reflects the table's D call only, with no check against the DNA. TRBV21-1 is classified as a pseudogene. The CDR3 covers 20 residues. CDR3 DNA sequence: TGTGCCAGCCCCAAGCTAGGGGCCGCGACTAGCGGGGACACATACAATGAGCAGTTCTTC. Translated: CASPKLGAATSGDTYNEQFF.

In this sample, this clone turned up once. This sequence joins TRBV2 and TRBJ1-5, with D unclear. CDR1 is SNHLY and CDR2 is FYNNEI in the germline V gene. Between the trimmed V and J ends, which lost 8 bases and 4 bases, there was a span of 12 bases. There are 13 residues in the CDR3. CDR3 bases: TGTGCCAGCTGCAGACGGGAAAATCAGCCCCAGCATTTT. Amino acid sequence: CASCRRENQPQHF.

The CDR3 region is CASRPGGGPGLSPVGEQFF. For the CDR3, the DNA is TGTGCCAGCCGCCCCGGCGGGGGACCGGGACTTTCTCCCGTGGGGGAGCAGTTCTTC. The rearrangement links TRBV7-9 to TRBJ2-1; TRBD2 matches 7 bases. The CDR3 sequence is 19 residues long. The germline V gene has CDR1 SEHNR and CDR2 FQNEAQ (reference sequence). Trimming removed 8 bases from V and 10 bases from J; junction bases left unmatched: 29.

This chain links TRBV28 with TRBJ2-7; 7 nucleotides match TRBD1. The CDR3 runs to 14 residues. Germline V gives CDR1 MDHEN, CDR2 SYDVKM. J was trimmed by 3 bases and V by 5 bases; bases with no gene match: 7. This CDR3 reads CASSPPTGYYEQYF. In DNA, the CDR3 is TGTGCCAGCAGTCCCCCGACAGGGTACTACGAGCAGTACTTC.

CDR3 region: CATSESGTSSNQPQHF. The CDR3 DNA sequence: TGTGCCACCAGTGAATCCGGGACAAGCAGCAATCAGCCCCAGCATTTT. The V call is TRBV24-1, the J call TRBJ1-5; tentative D call: TRBD1 (6 bases). V was shortened by 4 bases and J by 1 base, with 13 bases between the two germline ends. CDR3 length: 16 residues. Germline CDR1 KGHDR, CDR2 SFDVKD.

The CDR3 reads CASSQDGGGAYNEQFF. DNA of the CDR3: TGTGCCAGCAGCCAAGATGGCGGGGGGGCCTACAATGAGCAGTTCTTC. This chain uses TRBV4-2 with TRBJ2-1; TRBD2 agrees at 9 bases. The length of the CDR3 is 16 residues. CDR1 is LGHNA, CDR2 YNFKEQ, per germline. The V segment lost 0 bases and the J segment 2 bases; nucleotides outside the gene matches: 2.

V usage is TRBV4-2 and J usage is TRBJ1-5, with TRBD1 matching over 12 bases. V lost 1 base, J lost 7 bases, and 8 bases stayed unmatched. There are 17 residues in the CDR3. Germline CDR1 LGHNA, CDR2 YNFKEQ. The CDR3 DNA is TGTGCCAGCAGCCAAGCCGGGACAGGGGGCGTCGGGCAGCCCCAGCATTTT. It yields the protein CASSQAGTGGVGQPQHF.

CDR3 region: CASSNRGVGEQYF. As DNA, the CDR3 is TGTGCCAGCAGCAACAGGGGAGTGGGTGAGCAGTACTTC. The V gene is TRBV5-5, the J gene TRBJ2-7; 7 bases are a match to TRBD1. The CDR3 runs 13 residues. The J segment lost 7 bases and the V segment lost 4 bases, leaving 8 bases of the junction unmatched. The germline V gene encodes CDR1 SGHKS and CDR2 YYEKEE (reference sequence). The whole variable domain, remainder taken from reference TRBV5-5 and TRBJ2-7, is DAGVTQSPTHLIKTRGQQVTLRCSPISGHKSVSWYQQVLGQGPQFIFQYYEKEERGRGNFPDRFSARQFPNYSSELNVNALLLGDSALYLCASSNRGVGEQYFGPGTRLTVT.

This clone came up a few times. The CDR3: CASSLLAGGQETQYF. CDR3 in DNA: TGCGCCAGCAGCTTGCTAGCGGGGGGGCAAGAGACCCAGTACTTC. The chain is built from TRBV5-1 and TRBJ2-5; the match to TRBD2 covers 12 bases. CDR1 and CDR2 (germline): SGHRS, YFSETQ. The trim removed 1 base at V and 2 bases at J, leaving 0 bases unmatched. There are 15 residues in the CDR3.

The CDR3 reads CASSLVGRGPGDTQYF. The CDR3 coding sequence is TGTGCCAGCAGCTTAGTAGGTAGGGGGCCAGGAGATACGCAGTATTTT. The chain couples TRBV7-2 to TRBJ2-3, with 7 bases identical to TRBD1. This CDR3 spans 16 amino acids. Germline CDR1 SGHTA, CDR2 FQGNSA. Germline trimming cut 1 base from V and 5 bases from J; bases unmatched to any gene: 9. Full variable domain (remainder filled in from reference TRBV7-2 and TRBJ2-3): GAGVSQSPSNKVTEKGKDVELRCDPISGHTALYWYRQSLGQGLEFLIYFQGNSAPDKSGLPSDRFSAERTGGSVSTLTIQRTQQEDSAVYLCASSLVGRGPGDTQYFGPGTRLTVL.

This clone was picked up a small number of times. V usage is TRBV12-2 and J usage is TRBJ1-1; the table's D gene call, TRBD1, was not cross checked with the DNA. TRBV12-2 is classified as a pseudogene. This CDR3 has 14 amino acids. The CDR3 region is CASRLRDTNTEAFF. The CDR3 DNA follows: TGTGCAAGTCGCTTACGGGACACGAACACTGAAGCTTTCTTT.

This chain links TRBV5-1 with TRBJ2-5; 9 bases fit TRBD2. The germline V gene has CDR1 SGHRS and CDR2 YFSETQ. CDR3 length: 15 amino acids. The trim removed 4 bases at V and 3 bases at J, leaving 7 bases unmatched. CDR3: CASSPIAGVKETQYF. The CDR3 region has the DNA TGCGCCAGCAGCCCGATAGCGGGGGTGAAAGAGACCCAGTACTTC. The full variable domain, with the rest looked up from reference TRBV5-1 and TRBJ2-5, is KAGVTQTPRYLIKTRGQQVTLSCSPISGHRSVSWYQQTPGQGLQFLFEYFSETQRNKGNFPGRFSGRQFSNSRSEMNVSTLELGDSALYLCASSPIAGVKETQYFGPGTRLLVL.

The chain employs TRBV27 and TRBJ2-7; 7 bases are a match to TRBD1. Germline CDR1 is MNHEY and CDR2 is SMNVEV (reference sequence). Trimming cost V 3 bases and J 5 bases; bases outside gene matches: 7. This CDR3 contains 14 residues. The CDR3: CASSLGRGMHEQYF. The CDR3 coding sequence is TGTGCCAGCAGTTTGGGCAGGGGGATGCACGAGCAGTACTTC.

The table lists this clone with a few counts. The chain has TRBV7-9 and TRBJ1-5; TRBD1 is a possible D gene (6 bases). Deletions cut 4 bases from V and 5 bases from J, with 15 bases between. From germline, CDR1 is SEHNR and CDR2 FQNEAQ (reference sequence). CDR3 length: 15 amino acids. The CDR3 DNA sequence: TGTGCCAGCAGCTCAGGGGTATTCGGGGATCAGCCCCAGCATTTT. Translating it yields CASSSGVFGDQPQHF. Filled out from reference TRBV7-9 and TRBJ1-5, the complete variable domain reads DTGVSQNPRHKITKRGQNVTFRCDPISEHNRLYWYRQTLGQGPEFLTYFQNEAQLEKSRLLSDRFSAERPKGSFSTLEIQRTEQGDSAMYLCASSSGVFGDQPQHFGDGTRLSIL.

CDR3 region: CAWSWGLGSTDTQYF. CDR3 bases: TGTGCCTGGAGCTGGGGGCTCGGCAGCACAGATACGCAGTATTTT. The V and J genes are TRBV30 and TRBJ2-3, with D possibly matching TRBD1 (6 bases). This CDR3 is 15 amino acids long. Germline loops: CDR1 GTSNPN, CDR2 SVGIG (reference sequence). Trimming pared 3 bases from V and 0 bases from J, leaving 13 bases between.

DNA for the CDR3: TGTGCCAGCAGTTCCAGAACGGGGGTCGAAGCTTTCTTT. Translating gives CASSSRTGVEAFF. The chain combines TRBV12-3 or TRBV12-4 with TRBJ1-1; TRBD1 is a possible D gene (5 bases). The CDR3 contains 13 residues. Trimming took off 4 bases at V and 8 bases at J, with 14 bases between the two ends.

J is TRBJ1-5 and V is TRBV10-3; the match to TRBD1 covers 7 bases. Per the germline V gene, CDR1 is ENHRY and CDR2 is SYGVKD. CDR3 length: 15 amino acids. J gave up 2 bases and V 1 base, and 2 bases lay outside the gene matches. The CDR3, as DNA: TGTGCCATCAGTGAGTTAGGGGGCGGCAATCAGCCCCAGCATTTT. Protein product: CAISELGGGNQPQHF.

The CDR3 reads CASSSMRGRGNTEAFF. CDR3 coding DNA: TGTGCCAGCAGTTCTATGAGGGGGCGAGGGAACACTGAAGCTTTCTTT. The V call is TRBV25-1, the J call TRBJ1-1, with 7 bases identical to TRBD1. The junction had 10 bases not matched to a gene; V was cut back by 5 bases and J by 1 base. The CDR3 has 16 residues. Germline CDR1 MGHDK, CDR2 SYGVNS.

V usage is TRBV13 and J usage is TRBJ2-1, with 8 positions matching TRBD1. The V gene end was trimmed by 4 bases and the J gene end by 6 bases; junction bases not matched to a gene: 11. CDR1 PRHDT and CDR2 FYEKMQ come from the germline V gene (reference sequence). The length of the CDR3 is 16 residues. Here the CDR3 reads CASSSGNRGAINEQFF. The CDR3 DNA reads TGTGCCAGCAGCTCGGGAAACAGGGGGGCGATCAATGAGCAGTTCTTC. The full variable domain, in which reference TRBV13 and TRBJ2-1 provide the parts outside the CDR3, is AAGVIQSPRHLIKEKRETATLKCYPIPRHDTVYWYQQGPGQDPQFLISFYEKMQSDKGSIPDRFSAQQFSDYHSELNMSSLELGDSALYFCASSSGNRGAINEQFFGPGTRLTVL.

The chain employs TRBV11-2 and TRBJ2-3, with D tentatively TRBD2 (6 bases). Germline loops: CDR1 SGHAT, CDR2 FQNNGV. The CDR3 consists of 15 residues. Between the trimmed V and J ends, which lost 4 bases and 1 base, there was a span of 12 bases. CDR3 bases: TGTGCCAGCAGCTCACCGGGAGCGGGCACAGATACGCAGTATTTT. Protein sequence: CASSSPGAGTDTQYF.